This is a list of T cell receptor beta chains from one sample in a study of cytomegalovirus exposure and HLA in healthy donors. Sequenced by immunoSEQ multiplex PCR; TCRdb stores in-frame clones only, minus some. The sample has about 43,000 clones; 70% to 80% are singletons. Material: PBMCs. The receptor source for this set is a man aged 30-40 years in good health and CMV-seronegative. The conserved cysteine and the conserved F or W are not part of the CDR3 here. Clone sizes are given selectively: once, few, many, or a class where the clone is expanded.

v_call clone_size cdr3_aa
TRBV4-2 - ASSQADWTPNTGELF
TRBV19 - ASKVQGASVEQY
TRBV30 once AWSVRGRVRELF
TRBV9 - ASSVEGVSDTEAF
TRBV6-1 once ASSPQGAANYGYT
TRBV6-4 - ASSGDRGTDTQY
TRBV27 - ASSLTGEGYGYT
TRBV6-5 - ASSYLRQGANEQF
TRBV7-8 - ASRKRTSAVEQF
TRBV7-9 - ASSLMDRGLPSMY
TRBV11-3 few ASSLNRGSPLH
TRBV5-1 once ASSLRLPYLYEQY
TRBV19 - ASSMRTGGLLAGANVLT